This TCR beta chain was identified in a study of shared clonotypes between healthy human individuals. Looked up from germline, CDR1 is SEHNR and CDR2 is FQNEAQ (reference sequence). After removal of 5 bases from V and 4 bases from J, the junction contained 15 bases not matched to a gene. The CDR3 is 18 amino acids. For sorted subsets, approximately 0.2 ug DNA per replicate equaled around 30,000 T cell genomes. Only in-frame clones appear in the TCRdb table, and some are missing; sequencing was by immunoSEQ multiplex PCR. The sample lists 170,000 or so clones, over 50% occurring once. The sample was memory CD4+ T cells sorted from blood. Subset: CD45RA-negative fraction. The chain is built from TRBV7-9 and TRBJ2-1, with 9 bases that match TRBD2. This receptor was taken from a man aged 25 to 45 in good health. Here the CDR3 DNA reads TGTGCCAGCAGCCGAAATAGCGGGAGAGGATTGTGGTACAATGAGCAGTTCTTC. Translated: CASSRNSGRGLWYNEQFF.